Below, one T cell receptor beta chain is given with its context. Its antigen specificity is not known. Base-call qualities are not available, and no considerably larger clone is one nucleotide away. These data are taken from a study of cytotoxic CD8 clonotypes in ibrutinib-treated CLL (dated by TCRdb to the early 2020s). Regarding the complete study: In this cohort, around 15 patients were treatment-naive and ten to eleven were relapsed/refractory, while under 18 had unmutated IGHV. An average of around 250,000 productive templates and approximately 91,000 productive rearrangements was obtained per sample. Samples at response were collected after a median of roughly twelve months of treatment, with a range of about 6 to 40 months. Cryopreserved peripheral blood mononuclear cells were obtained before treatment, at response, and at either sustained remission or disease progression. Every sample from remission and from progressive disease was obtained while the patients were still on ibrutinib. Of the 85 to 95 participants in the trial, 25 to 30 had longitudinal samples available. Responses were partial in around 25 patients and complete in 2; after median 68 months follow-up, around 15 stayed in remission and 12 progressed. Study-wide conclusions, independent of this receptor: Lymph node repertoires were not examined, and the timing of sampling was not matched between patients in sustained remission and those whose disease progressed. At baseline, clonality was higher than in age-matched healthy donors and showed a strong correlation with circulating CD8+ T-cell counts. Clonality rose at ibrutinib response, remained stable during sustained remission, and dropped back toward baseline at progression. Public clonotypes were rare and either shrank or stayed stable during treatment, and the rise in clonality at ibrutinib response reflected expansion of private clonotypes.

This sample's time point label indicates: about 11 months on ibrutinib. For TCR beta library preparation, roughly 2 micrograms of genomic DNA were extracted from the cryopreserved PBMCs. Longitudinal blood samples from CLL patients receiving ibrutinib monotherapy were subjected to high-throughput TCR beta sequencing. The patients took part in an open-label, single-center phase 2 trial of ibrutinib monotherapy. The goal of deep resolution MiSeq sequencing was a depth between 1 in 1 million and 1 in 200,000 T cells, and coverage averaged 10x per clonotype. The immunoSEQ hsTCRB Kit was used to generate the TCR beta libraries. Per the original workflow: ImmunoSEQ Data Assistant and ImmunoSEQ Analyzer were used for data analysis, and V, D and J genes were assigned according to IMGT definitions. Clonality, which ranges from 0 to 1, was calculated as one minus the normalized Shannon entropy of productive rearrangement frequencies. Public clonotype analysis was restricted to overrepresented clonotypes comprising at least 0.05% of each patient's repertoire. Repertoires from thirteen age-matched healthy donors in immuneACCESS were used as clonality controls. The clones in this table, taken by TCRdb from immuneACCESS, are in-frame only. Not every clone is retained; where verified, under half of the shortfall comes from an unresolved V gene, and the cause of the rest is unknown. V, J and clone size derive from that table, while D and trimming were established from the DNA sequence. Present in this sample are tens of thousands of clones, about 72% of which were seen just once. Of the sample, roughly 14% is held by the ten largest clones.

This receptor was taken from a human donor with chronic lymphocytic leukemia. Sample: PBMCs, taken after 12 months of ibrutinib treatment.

The CDR3 protein sequence reads: CASSLLSSSYEQYF. In nucleotides, the sequence is TGCGCCAGCAGCTTGTTGTCTAGCTCCTACGAGCAGTACTTC. Here the chain combines TRBV5-1 and TRBJ2-7; the D gene assignment is ambiguous. Cut back by 1 base and 0 bases, the V and J ends lie 8 bases apart. According to the germline V gene, CDR1 reads SGHRS and CDR2 reads YFSETQ. From cysteine to phenylalanine, the CDR3 is 14 amino acids long. The DNA shown is the 42-base CDR3, in frame from base 1.